This TCR beta chain emerged from a study of blood T cells in healthy people across ages. Germline lookup yields CDR1 LGHDT and CDR2 YNNKEL (reference sequence). This CDR3 is 12 amino acids long. This clonotype has a handful of counts. Primers used in a second PCR of roughly 7 to 11 cycles were a sample-barcoded 5' primer and a J-beta primer mix. TCRdb reanalysed the 5' RACE reads using MiXCR and keeps one entry per CDR3 protein. This table holds approximately 820,000 distinct CDR3 sequences, 44% found once. The people who gave samples were healthy Caucasians from Russia, aged roughly 6 to 95. The clonotype comes from a man aged 55-75 years in good health. The chain uses TRBV3-1 and TRBJ2-4; no definite D call. The DNA end is a closer match to TRBJ2-7, so the J assignment may be wrong. The sequencing input was blood. The CDR3 reads CASSQSSAEQYF. DNA for the CDR3: TGTGCCAGCAGCCAATCGTCGGCCGAGCAGTACTTC.